This TCR beta chain was observed in a study of Graves' ophthalmopathy and Graves' hyperthyroidism. Study-level findings and limits: Most expanded clonotypes in thyroid above 0.001 frequency also showed up in blood. Progression of ophthalmopathy was predicted by the model with about 68% sensitivity and under 75% specificity.

The germline gives CDR1 SNHLY, CDR2 FYNNEI. The CDR3 spans 16 residues. Deletions cut 2 bases from V and 1 base from J, with 11 bases between. Transcripts of RNA were the source for amplifying TCR beta CDR3 regions. HTBI primers primed a first-round RT-PCR, and a second-round multiplex PCR followed. TCRdb reprocessed the multiplex PCR reads via MiXCR and lists one record per CDR3 protein. The table includes almost 40,000 distinct CDR3 sequences, approximately 55% detected once. By share, this clonotype ranks as medium-sized. Antigen unknown. Ophthalmopathy absent within 18 months of follow-up marked hyperthyroidism as stable. The PBMC fraction was derived from around 10 ml of fresh peripheral blood.

This chain uses TRBV2 with TRBJ2-2; no definite D call. What was sequenced was peripheral blood. The TCR sequence derives from an adult woman with stable Graves' hyperthyroidism. This CDR3 reads CASSEQAGKNTGELFF. The CDR3 DNA reads as TGTGCCAGCAGTGAACAAGCAGGAAAGAACACCGGGGAGCTGTTTTTT. The complete variable domain, with remaining parts taken from reference TRBV2 and TRBJ2-2, reads EPEVTQTPSHQVTQMGQEVILRCVPISNHLYFYWYRQILGQKVEFLVSFYNNEISEKSEIFDDQFSVERPDGSNFTLKIRSTKLEDSAMYFCASSEQAGKNTGELFFGEGSRLTVL.